This record looks at one T cell receptor beta chain sequence and its context. As yet, its antigen is unknown. These data are taken from a study of cytomegalovirus exposure and HLA in healthy donors. Study at large: For the roughly 400 genotyped donors, 81% fell within the Caucasian-associated ancestry cluster. The study's findings and limits: Presence/absence analyses supposed approximately even sequencing depth among donors. A likely sequencing artifact accounted for one observed cluster of highly shared sequence variants. Most TCR beta V segments were productive about 87% or about 30% of the time in an earlier analysis.

Trimming took 5 bases from V and 12 from J; bases not matched to a gene: 11. CDR1 and CDR2 (germline): MDHEN, SYDVKM. This CDR3 has 13 amino acids. In the PCR, 60 Vbeta and 13 Jbeta primers were used. The method was immunoSEQ multiplex PCR; TCRdb's version includes in-frame clones alone and lacks a portion of them. The sample data list 45,000 to 60,000 clones. This clonotype originated in a male donor in good health and CMV-seronegative. The V gene is TRBV28, the J gene TRBJ1-1; 8 nucleotides line up with TRBD1. Sample: PBMCs. The CDR3 sequence: CASSGGQGGTTFF. Written as DNA, the CDR3 is TGTGCCAGCAGTGGAGGACAGGGAGGGACCACTTTCTTT. The full variable domain, completed using reference TRBV28 and TRBJ1-1, is DVKVTQSSRYLVKRTGEKVFLECVQDMDHENMFWYRQDPGLGLRLIYFSYDVKMKEKGDIPEGYSVSREKKERFSLILESASTNQTSMYLCASSGGQGGTTFFGQGTRLTVV.